This T cell receptor beta chain was retrieved from a study of cytomegalovirus exposure and HLA in healthy donors. The wider study: In a later analysis, the roughly 130 validation repertoires were reported to have used the same platform as the 650 to 800 first-cohort repertoires.

Profiled with immunoSEQ multiplex PCR; TCRdb holds only in-frame clones, not every one. This sample has about 360,000 clones, with 86% found just once. Trimming pared 5 bases from V and 2 bases from J, leaving 16 bases between. This CDR3 is 16 amino acids long. CDR1 is MNHEY and CDR2 is SMNVEV in the germline V gene (reference sequence). In this sample, this clone turned up a few times. The antigen remains unidentified. Notes on the study in general: The study flagged about 160 TCR beta chains as cytomegalovirus-associated. Cytomegalovirus status, reportedly, was diagnosed with high specificity and sensitivity by the classifier. A later analysis found first-cohort TCR clusters tended to co-occur in the approximately 110 validation repertoires.

This chain uses TRBV27 with TRBJ1-5; perhaps TRBD1 as D (5 bases). This clonotype originated in a woman younger than 30 in good health and CMV-seronegative. The sample was PBMCs. The CDR3 here is CASSPYRQSRNQPQHF. As DNA, the CDR3 is TGTGCCAGCAGTCCTTACCGACAGAGCCGCAATCAGCCCCAGCATTTT.